One TCR beta chain is described in this entry. These data originate in a study of technical replicates of blood from a few donors. Repertoires were generated with immunoSEQ multiplex PCR, while TCRdb's copy carries only in-frame clones and drops some. The table has over 75,000 clones, approximately 97% seen once. With V trimmed by 0 bases and J by 6 bases, 4 bases remained unmatched. The CDR3 contains 14 residues. Germline CDR1 and CDR2: SGHNT and YYREEE (reference sequence). The sequenced sample was T cells isolated from PBMCs. V is TRBV5-4 and J is TRBJ1-1; 8 bases agree with TRBD1. The clonotype was recovered from a human donor in good health. The DNA for the CDR3 is TGTGCCAGCAGCTTGGGCGACAGGGGCGCTGAAGCTTTCTTT. Encoded protein: CASSLGDRGAEAFF. Filled out from reference TRBV5-4 and TRBJ1-1, the complete variable domain reads ETGVTQSPTHLIKTRGQQVTLRCSSQSGHNTVSWYQQALGQGPQFIFQYYREEENGRGNFPPRFSGLQFPNYSSELNVNALELDDSALYLCASSLGDRGAEAFFGQGTRLTVV.